Shown below are 3 T cell receptor beta chains from a single sample sequenced in a study of blood T cells in healthy people across ages. Sample-barcoded 5' priming and a J-beta primer mix drove a second PCR of roughly 7 to 11 cycles. TCRdb ran MiXCR on the 5' RACE reads and lists one entry per CDR3 protein. The sample has 700,000 or so distinct CDR3 sequences; roughly 20% are singletons. The sequenced sample was blood. The receptors were gathered from a man between 65 and 85 years old in good health.

This clonotype was picked up many times. For the CDR3, the DNA is TGCGCCAGCAGCTTGGCCCCCGGAAGCTCCTACGAGCAGTACTTC. Translated, it gives CASSLAPGSSYEQYF. This sequence joins TRBV5-1 and TRBJ2-7; D is undetermined. Germline CDR1 is SGHRS and CDR2 is YFSETQ. With 0 bases removed from V and 0 bases from J, the gap between germline ends came to 10 bases. The CDR3 runs 15 residues.

The chain employs TRBV28 and TRBJ2-5; 10 positions match TRBD2. The J segment lost 4 bases and the V segment lost 4 bases, leaving 15 bases of the junction unmatched. Per the germline V gene, CDR1 is MDHEN and CDR2 is SYDVKM. This CDR3 has 18 amino acids. The CDR3, as DNA: TGTGCCAGCAGTTATAGCGGGGGGCTTGGGGATTTATCAGAGACCCAGTACTTC. This codes for CASSYSGGLGDLSETQYF.

The V gene is TRBV12-3 or TRBV12-4, the J gene TRBJ2-7; possible D gene TRBD2, 6 bases. The V gene lost 1 base and the J gene lost 1 base, with 11 bases spanning the gap. CDR3 size: 15 residues. The chain's CDR3 is CASSLGETRSYEQYF. Written as DNA, the CDR3 is TGTGCCAGCAGTTTAGGCGAGACTAGGTCCTACGAGCAGTACTTC.